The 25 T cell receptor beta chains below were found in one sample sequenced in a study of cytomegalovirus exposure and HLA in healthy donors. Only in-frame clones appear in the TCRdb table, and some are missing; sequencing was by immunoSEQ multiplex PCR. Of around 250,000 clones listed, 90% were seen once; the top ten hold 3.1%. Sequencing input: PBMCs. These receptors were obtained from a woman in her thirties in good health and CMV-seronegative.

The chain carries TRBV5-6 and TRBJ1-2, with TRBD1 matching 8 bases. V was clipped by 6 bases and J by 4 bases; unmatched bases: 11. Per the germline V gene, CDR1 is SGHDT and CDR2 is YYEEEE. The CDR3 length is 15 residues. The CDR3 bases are TGTGCCAGCACTCCTGGAGCCCAGGGGGCCTATGGCTACACCTTC. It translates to CASTPGAQGAYGYTF.

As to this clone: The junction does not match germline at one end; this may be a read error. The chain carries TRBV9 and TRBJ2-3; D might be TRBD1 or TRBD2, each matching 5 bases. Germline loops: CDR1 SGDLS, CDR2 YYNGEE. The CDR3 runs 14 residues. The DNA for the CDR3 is TGTGCCAGCAGCGTAGAGTGGGACCCGGGGCCTAGGTGTTTT. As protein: CASSVEWDPGPRCF.

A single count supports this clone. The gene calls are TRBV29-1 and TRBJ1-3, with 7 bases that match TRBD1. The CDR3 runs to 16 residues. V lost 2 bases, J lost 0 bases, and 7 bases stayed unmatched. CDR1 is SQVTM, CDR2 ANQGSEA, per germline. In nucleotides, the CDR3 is TGCAGCGTTGAACTCCCGACAGGGCCCTCTGGAAACACCATATATTTT. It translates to CSVELPTGPSGNTIYF.

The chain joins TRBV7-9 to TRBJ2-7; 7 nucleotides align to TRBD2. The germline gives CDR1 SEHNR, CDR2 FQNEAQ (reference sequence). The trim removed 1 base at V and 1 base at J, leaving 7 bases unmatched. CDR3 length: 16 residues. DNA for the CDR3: TGTGCCAGCAGCTTAGAGGGCGGGAGTGTTTCCTACGAGCAGTACTTC. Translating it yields CASSLEGGSVSYEQYF.

The CDR3 sequence: CASSVIPETQETQYF. The DNA of the CDR3 is TGTGCCAGCAGCGTTATCCCAGAAACCCAAGAGACCCAGTACTTC. The V gene is TRBV9, the J gene TRBJ2-5; D is undetermined. CDR3 length: 15 residues. Trimming cost V 2 bases and J 1 base, with 12 bases left between them. Germline V gene data show CDR1 as SGDLS and CDR2 as YYNGEE.

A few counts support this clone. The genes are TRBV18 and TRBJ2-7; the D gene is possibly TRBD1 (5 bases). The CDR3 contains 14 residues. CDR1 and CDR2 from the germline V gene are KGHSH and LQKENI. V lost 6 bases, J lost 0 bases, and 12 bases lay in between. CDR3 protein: CASSPLQGSYEQYF. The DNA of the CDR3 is TGTGCCAGCTCGCCGTTGCAGGGCTCCTACGAGCAGTACTTC.

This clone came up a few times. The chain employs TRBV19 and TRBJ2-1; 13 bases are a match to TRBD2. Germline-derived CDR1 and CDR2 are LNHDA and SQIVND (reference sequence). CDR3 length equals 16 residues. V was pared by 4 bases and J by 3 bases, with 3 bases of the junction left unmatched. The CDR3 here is CASSRGLAGLYNEQFF. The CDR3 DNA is TGTGCCAGTAGTAGGGGACTAGCGGGACTCTACAATGAGCAGTTCTTC.

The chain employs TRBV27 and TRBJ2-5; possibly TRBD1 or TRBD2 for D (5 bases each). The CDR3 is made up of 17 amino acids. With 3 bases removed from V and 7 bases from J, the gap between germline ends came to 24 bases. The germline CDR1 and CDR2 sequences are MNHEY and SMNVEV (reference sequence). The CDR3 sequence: CASSFLAGLRGNGTQYF. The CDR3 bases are TGTGCCAGCAGTTTTCTGGCGGGTCTTAGGGGCAATGGGACCCAGTACTTC.

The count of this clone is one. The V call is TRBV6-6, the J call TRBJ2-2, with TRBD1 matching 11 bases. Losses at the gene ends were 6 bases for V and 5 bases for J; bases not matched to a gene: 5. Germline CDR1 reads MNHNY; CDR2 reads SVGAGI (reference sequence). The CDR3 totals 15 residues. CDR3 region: CASRKGQGETGELFF. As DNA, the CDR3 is TGTGCCAGCAGAAAGGGACAGGGGGAGACCGGGGAGCTGTTTTTT.

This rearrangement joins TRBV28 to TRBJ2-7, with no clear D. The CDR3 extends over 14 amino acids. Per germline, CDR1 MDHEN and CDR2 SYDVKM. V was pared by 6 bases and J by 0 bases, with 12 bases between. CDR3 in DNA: TGTGCCAGCAGATCGGGTGAAAACTCCTACGAGCAGTACTTC. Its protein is CASRSGENSYEQYF.

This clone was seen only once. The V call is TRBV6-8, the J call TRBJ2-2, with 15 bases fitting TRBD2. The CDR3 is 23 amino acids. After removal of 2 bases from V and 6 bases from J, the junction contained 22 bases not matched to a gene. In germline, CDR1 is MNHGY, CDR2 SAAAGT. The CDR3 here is CASSYPGTSGRNARMNLAGELFF. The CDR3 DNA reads TGTGCCAGCAGTTACCCCGGGACTAGCGGGAGGAACGCGCGAATGAACTTAGCCGGGGAGCTGTTTTTT.

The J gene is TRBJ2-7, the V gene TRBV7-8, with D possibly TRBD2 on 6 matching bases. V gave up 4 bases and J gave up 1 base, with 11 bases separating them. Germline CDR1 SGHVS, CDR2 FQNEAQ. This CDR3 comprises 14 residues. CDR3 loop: CASSYSGTSYEQYF. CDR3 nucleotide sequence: TGTGCCAGCAGCTATAGCGGCACATCCTACGAGCAGTACTTC.

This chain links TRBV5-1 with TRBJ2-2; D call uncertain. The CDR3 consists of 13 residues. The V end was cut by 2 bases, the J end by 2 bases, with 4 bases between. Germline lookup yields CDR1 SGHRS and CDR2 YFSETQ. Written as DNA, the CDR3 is TGCGCCAGCAGCTTCAGAAACACCGGGGAGCTGTTTTTT. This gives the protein CASSFRNTGELFF.

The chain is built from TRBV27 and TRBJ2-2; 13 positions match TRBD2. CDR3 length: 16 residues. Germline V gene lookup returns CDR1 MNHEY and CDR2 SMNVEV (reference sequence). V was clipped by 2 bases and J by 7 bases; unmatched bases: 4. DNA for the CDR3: TGTGCCAGCAGTTTAGGACTAGCGGGAGAGGGCGGGGAGCTGTTTTTT. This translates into CASSLGLAGEGGELFF.

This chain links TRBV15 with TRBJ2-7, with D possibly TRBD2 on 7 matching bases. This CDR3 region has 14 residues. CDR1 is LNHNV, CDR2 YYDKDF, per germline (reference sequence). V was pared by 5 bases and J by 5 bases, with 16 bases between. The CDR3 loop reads CATSLSRGPNEQYF. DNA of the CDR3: TGTGCCACCAGCCTGTCGCGGGGGCCGAACGAGCAGTACTTC. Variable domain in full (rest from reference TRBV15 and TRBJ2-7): DAMVIQNPRYQVTQFGKPVTLSCSQTLNHNVMYWYQQKSSQAPKLLFHYYDKDFNNEADTPDNFQSRRPNTSFCFLDIRSPGLGDTAMYLCATSLSRGPNEQYFGPGTRLTVT.

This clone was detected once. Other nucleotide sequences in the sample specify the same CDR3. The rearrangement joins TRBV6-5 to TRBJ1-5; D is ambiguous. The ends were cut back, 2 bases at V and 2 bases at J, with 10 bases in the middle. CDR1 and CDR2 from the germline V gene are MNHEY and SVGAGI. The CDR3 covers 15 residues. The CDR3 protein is CASSYGSGGNQPQHF. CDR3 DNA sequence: TGTGCCAGCAGTTACGGTTCGGGTGGCAATCAGCCCCAGCATTTT.

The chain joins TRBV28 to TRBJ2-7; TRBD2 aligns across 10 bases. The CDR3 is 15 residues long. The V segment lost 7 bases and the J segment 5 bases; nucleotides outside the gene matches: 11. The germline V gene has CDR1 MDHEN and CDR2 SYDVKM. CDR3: CASKREGLSGNEQYF. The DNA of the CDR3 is TGTGCCAGCAAGCGGGAGGGGCTGAGTGGTAACGAGCAGTACTTC.

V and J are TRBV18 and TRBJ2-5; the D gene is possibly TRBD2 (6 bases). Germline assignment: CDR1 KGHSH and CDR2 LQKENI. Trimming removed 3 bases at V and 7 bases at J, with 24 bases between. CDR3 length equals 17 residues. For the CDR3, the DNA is TGTGCCAGCTCACCTCAAAAAAGACTAGTACTGAATGGGACCCAGTACTTC. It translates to CASSPQKRLVLNGTQYF.

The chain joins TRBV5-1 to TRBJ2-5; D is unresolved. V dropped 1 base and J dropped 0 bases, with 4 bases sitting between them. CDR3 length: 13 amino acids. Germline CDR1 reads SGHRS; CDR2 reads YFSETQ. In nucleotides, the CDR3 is TGCGCCAGCAGCTTGATGTACCAAGAGACCCAGTACTTC. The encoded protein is CASSLMYQETQYF.

CDR3 amino acids: CASSGAPGDSGSKQYF. DNA for the CDR3: TGCGCCAGCAGTGGAGCGCCCGGAGACAGTGGATCGAAGCAGTACTTC. J is TRBJ2-7 and V is TRBV5-1; possibly TRBD1 for D (5 bases). The CDR3 contains 16 residues. The V end was cut by 5 bases, the J end by 8 bases, with 26 bases between. Germline V gene data show CDR1 as SGHRS and CDR2 as YFSETQ.

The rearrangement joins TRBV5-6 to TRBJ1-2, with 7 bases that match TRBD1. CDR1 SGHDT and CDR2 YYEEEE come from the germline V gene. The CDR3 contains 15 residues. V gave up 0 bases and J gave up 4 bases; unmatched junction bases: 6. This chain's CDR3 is CASSLGTGDGYGYTF. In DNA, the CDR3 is TGTGCCAGCAGCTTGGGCACAGGGGATGGCTATGGCTACACCTTC.

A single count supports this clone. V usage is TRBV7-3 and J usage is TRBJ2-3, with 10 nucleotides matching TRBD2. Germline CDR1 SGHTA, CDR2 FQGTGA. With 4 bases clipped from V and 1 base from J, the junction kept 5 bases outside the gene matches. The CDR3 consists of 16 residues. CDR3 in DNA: TGTGCCAGCAGCTCAACTAGCGGGATTGGCACAGATACGCAGTATTTT. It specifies CASSSTSGIGTDTQYF.

The CDR3 region has the DNA TGCGCCAGCAGCCAAGACAGCGGATATAAAGAGACCCAGTACTTC. Its translation is CASSQDSGYKETQYF. This sequence joins TRBV4-3 and TRBJ2-5; D may be TRBD2 (5 bases). Germline CDR1 is LGHNA and CDR2 is YSLEER. The CDR3 sequence is 15 residues long. Trimming stripped 0 bases from V and 3 bases from J, with 11 bases between.

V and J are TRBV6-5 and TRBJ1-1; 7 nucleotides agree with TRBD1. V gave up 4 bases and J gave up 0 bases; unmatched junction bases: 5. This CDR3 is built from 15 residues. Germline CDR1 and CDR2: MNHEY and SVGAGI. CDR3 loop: CASSSTGAVNTEAFF. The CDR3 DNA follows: TGTGCCAGCAGTTCCACAGGGGCGGTGAACACTGAAGCTTTCTTT.

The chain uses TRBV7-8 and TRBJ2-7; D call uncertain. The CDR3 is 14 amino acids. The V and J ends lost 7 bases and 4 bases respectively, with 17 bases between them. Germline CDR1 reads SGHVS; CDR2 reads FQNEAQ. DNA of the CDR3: TGTGCCAGCACCAAGGGTGATGGCCTTTACGAGCAGTACTTC. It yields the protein CASTKGDGLYEQYF.